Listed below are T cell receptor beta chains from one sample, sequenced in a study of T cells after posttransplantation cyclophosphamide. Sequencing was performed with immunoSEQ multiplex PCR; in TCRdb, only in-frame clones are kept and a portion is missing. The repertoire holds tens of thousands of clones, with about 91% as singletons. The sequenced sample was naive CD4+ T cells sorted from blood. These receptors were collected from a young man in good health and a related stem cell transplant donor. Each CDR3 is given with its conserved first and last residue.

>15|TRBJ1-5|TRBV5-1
CASSFSGDGNQPQHF
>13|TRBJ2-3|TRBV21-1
CANMPGGTDTQYF
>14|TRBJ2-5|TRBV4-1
CASSQLTVLETQYF
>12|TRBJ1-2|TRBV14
CASSPGQGRYTF
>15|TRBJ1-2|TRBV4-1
CASSHPGTGTAGYTF
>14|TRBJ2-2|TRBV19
CASNRQGSTGELFF
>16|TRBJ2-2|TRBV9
CASSVLAETNTGELFF
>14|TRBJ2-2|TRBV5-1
CASSLLLNTGELFF
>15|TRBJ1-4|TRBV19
CASRGRGQGAEKLFF
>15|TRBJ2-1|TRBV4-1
CASSPPGTSGNEQFF
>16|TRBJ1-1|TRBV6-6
CASSYWPGQGNTEAFF
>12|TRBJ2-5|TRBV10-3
CATRQGQETQYF
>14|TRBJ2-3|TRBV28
CASSTMTGPDTQYF
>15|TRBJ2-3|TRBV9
CASSPRQGPPDTQYF
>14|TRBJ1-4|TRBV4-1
CASSQDRGNEKLFF
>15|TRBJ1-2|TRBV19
CASSINTGKYYGYTF
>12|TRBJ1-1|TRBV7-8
CASSRLRTEAFF
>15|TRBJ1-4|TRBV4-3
CASSQDWGLGEKLFF
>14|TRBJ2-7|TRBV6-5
CASTRDSSDYEQYF
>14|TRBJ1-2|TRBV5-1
CASSARGGDYGYTF
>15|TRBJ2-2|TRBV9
CASSVGGRGTGELFF
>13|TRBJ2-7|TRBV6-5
CASSQGQGDEQYF
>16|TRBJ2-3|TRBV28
CASSSPRGTNTDTQYF
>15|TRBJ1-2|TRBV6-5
CASRWTGEGGYGYTF
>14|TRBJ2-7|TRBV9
CASSVDFGGLRKYF
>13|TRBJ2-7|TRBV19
CASSIGYSYEQYF
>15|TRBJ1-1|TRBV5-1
CASARLNRERTEAFF
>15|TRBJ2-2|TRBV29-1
CSVEPTGGISGELFF
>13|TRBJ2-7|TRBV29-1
CSAEGGSSYEQYF
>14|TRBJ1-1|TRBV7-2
CASSSGGVVFQAFF
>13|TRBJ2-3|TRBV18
CASSPLGSDTQYF
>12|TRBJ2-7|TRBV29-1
CSVERARGEQYF
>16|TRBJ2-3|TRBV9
CASSVEGRGDTDTQYF
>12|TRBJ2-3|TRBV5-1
CASNLDRDTQYF
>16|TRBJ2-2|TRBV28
CASSSPGQGNTGELFF
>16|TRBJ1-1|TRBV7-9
CASSLGQGGGNTEAFF
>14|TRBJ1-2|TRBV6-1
CASSAIQGAYGYTF
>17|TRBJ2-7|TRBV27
CASSLLGRGDYFGEQYF
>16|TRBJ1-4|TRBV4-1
CASRPGQGERYEKLFF
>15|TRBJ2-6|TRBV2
CASSEVRAGANVLTF
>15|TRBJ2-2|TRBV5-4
CASSLKGASTGELFF
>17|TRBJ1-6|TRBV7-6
CASSLASGRTGVSPLHF
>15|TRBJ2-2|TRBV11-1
CASSPGTGNTGELFF
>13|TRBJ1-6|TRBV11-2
CASSLVGASPLHF
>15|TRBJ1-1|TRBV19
CASSDLGQPNTEAFF
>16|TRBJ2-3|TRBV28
CASSSPGQGLTDTQYF
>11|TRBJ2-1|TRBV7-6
CASSLGGEQFF
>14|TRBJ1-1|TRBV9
CASSGVGGNTEAFF
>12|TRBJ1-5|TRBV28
CALGQPNQPQHF
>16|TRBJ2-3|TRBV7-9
CASSPRLASSSDTQYF
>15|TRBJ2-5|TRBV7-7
CASSLQGQGTETQYF
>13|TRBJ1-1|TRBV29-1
CSVEVTVNTEAFF
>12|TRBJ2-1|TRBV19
CASSIGGGEQFF
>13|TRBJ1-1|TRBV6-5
CASSTQGNTEAFF
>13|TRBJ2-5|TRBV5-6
CASSPTGVETQYF
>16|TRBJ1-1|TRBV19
CASTLPRTGMNTEAFF
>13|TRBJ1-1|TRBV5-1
CASGDRSNTEAFF